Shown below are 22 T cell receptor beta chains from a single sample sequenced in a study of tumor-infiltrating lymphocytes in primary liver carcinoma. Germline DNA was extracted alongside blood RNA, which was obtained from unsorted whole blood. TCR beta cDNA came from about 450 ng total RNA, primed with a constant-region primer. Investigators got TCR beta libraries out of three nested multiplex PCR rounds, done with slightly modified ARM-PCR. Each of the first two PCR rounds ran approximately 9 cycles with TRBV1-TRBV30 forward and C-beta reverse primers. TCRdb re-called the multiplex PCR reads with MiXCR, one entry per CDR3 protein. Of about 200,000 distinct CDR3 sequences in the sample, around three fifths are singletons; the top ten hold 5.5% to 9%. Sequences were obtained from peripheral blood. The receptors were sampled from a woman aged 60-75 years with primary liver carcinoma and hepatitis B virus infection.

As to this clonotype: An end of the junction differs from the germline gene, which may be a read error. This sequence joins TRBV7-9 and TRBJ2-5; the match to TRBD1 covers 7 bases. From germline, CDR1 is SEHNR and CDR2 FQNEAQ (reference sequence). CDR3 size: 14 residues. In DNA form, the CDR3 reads TGTGCCAGCATCTTAGTCGGGACAGATCAGACCCAATACTTC. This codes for CASILVGTDQTQYF.

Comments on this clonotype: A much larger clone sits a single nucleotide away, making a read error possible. The CDR3 region has the DNA TGCGCCAGCAGCCTGGGACTGTTGAACAATGAAGCTTTCTTT. It encodes CASSLGLLNNEAFF. The chain combines TRBV4-1 with TRBJ1-1; TRBD1 is a possible D gene (5 bases). The CDR3 has 14 residues. Germline lookup yields CDR1 MGHRA and CDR2 YSYEKL.

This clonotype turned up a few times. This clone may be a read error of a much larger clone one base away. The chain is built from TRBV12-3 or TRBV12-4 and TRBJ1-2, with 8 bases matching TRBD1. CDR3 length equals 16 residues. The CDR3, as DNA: TGTGCCAGCAATTTAGTGATGGGACAGGCCCCAACGGGCTACACCTTC. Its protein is CASNLVMGQAPTGYTF.

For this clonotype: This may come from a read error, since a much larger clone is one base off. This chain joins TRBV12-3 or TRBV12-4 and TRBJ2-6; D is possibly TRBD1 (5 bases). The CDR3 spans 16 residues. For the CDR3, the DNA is TGTGCCAGCAGTCCAGGTAGAGCCTCTGGGGCCAACGTCCTGAATTTC. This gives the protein CASSPGRASGANVLNF.

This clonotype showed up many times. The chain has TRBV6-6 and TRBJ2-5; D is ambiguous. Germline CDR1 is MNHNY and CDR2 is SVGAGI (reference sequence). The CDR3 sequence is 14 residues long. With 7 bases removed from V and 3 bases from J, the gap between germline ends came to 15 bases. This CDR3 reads CASTDGLTEETQYF. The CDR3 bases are TGTGCCAGCACCGACGGGCTAACCGAAGAGACCCAGTACTTC.

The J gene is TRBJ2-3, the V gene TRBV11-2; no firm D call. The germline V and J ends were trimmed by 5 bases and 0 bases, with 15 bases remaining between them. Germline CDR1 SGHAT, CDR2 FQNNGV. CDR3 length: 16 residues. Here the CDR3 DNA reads TGTGCCAGCAGCCTAAGCAGATTTCTAAGCACAGATACGCAGTATTTT. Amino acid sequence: CASSLSRFLSTDTQYF.

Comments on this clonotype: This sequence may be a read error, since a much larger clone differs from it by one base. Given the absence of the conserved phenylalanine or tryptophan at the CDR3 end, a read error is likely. Here the CDR3 reads CASRPTSGRDNEQFL. DNA for the CDR3: TGCGCCAGCAGGCCAACTAGCGGGAGGGACAATGAGCAGTTCCTC. V gene TRBV5-1 combines with J gene TRBJ2-1; 13 positions match TRBD2. CDR1 is SGHRS and CDR2 is YFSETQ in the germline V gene. This CDR3 contains 15 residues. V lost 5 bases, J lost 5 bases, and 4 bases stayed unmatched.

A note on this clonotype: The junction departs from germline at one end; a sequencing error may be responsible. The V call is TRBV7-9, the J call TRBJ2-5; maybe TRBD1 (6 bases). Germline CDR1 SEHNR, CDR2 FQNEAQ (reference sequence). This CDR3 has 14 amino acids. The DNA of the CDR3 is TGTGACAGCAGCTTAGTGGACAGACAAGAGACCCAGTACTTC. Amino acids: CDSSLVDRQETQYF.

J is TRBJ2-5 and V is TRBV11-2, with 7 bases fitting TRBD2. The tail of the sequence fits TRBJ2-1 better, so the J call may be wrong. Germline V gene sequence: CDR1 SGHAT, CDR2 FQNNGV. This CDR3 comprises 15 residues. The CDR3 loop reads CASSLGGGIRETQFF. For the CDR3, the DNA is TGTGCCAGCAGCTTAGGGGGGGGAATCCGTGAGACCCAGTTCTTC.

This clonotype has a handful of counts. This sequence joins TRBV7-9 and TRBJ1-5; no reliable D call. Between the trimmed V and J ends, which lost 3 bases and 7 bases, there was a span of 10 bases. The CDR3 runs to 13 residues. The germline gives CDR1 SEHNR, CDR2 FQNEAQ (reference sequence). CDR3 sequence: CASSLGISQPQHF. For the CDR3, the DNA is TGTGCCAGCAGCTTGGGAATTAGCCAGCCCCAGCATTTT.

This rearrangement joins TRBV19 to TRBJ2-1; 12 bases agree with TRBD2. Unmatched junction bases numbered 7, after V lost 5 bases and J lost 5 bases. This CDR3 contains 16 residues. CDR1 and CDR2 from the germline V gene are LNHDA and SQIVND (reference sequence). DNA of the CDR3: TGTGCCAGTAGTTCGCGACTAGCGGGAGTTGACAATGAGCAGTTCTTC. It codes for CASSSRLAGVDNEQFF.

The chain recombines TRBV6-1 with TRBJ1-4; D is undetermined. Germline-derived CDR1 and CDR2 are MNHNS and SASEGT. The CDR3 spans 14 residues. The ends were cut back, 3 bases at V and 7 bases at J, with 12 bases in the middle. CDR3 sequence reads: CASSERVVSEKLFF. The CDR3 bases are TGTGCCAGCAGTGAGAGGGTTGTTAGTGAAAAACTGTTTTTT.

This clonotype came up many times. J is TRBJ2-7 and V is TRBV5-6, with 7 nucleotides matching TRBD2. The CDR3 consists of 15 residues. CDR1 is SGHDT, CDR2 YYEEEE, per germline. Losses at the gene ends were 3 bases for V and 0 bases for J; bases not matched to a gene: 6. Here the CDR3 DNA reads TGTGCCAGCAGCTCCCGGATAGCGGGCTCCTACGAGCAGTACTTC. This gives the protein CASSSRIAGSYEQYF.

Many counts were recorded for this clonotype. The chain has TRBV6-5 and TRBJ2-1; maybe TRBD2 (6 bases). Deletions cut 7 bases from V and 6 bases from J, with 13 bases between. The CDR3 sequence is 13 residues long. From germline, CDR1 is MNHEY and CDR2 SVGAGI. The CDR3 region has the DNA TGTGCCAGCAATGGGGGACTTCCCAATGAGCAGTTCTTC. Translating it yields CASNGGLPNEQFF.

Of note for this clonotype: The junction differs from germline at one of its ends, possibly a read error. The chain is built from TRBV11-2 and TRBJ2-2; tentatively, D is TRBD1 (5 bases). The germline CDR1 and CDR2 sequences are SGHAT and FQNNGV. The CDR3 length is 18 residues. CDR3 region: CASSLDKLVSRAAGELFF. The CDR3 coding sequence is TGTGCCAGCAGCCTAGATAAATTGGTGTCCAGGGCGGCCGGGGAGCTGTTTTTT.

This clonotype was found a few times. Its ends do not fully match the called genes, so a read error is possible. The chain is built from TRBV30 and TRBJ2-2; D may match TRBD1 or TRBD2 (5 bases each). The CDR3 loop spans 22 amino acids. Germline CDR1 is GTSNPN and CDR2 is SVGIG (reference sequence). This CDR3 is CSWSVKGIPGRPPRANTGELFF. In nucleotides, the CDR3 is TGTTCCTGGAGTGTAAAAGGGATCCCGGGACGTCCCCCTAGGGCGAACACCGGGGAGCTGTTTTTT.

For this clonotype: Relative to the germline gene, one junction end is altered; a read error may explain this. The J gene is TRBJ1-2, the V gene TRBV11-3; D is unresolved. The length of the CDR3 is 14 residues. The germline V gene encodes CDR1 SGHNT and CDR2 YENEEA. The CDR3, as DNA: TGTGCCAGTAGCTCTGGTTCAGCTAACTATTGCTACACCTTC. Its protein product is CASSSGSANYCYTF.

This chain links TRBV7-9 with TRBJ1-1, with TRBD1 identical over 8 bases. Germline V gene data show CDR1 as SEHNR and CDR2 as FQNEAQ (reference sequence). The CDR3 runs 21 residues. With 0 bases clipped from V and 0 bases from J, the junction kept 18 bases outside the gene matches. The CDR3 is CASSLAIWGQDRSVMNTEAFF. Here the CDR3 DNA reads TGTGCCAGCAGCTTAGCGATATGGGGACAGGACCGAAGTGTGATGAACACTGAAGCTTTCTTT.

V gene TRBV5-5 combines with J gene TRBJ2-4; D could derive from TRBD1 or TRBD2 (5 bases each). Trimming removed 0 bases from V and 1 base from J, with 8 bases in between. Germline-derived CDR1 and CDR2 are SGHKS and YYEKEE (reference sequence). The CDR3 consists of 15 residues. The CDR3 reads CASSLGWGAKNIQYF. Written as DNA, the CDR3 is TGTGCCAGCAGCTTGGGGTGGGGGGCCAAAAACATTCAGTACTTC.

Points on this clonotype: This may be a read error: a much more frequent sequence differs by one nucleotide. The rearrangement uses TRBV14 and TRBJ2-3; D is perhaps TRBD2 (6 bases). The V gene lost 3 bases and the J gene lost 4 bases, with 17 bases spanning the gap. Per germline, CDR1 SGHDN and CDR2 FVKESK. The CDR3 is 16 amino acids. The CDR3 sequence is CASSHDHGGLADTQYF. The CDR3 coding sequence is TGTGCCAGCAGCCATGATCATGGGGGACTGGCAGATACGCAGTATTTT.

The CDR3 DNA follows: TGTGCCAGCAGCCCCCAAGGGGATTACAATGAGCAGTTCTTC. Residues: CASSPQGDYNEQFF. The gene calls are TRBV11-3 and TRBJ2-1; a possible D gene is TRBD1 (5 bases). The ends were cut back, 5 bases at V and 4 bases at J, with 12 bases in the middle. Per germline, CDR1 SGHNT and CDR2 YENEEA. The CDR3 spans 14 residues.

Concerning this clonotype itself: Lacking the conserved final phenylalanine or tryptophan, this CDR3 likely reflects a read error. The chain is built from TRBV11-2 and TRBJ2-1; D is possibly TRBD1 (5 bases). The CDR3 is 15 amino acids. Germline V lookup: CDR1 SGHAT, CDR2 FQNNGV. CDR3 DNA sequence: TGTGCCAGCAACCCCGCTGACAGCTCCTACTATGAGCAGTTCCTC. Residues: CASNPADSSYYEQFL.